One and the same sample provided the 30 T cell receptor beta chains below, sequenced in a study of CXCR3-negative and CXCR3-positive naive CD8 T cells. Study-level findings and limits: Researchers report that CXCR3-positive naive cells carry more hydrophobic TRB CDR3s than CXCR3-negative naive cells.

TRB cDNA was prepared as libraries by UMI-labeled 5' RACE. TCRdb re-called the 5' RACE reads and gives one entry per CDR3 protein, without DNA. This sample contains about 92,000 distinct CDR3 sequences. The antigens for these receptors are not known. Sequencing was carried out using naive CXCR3+ CD8+ T cells from blood. Sample subset: CD45RO-CCR7+CD27+CD95- naive CD8+ T cells expressing CXCR3 (TNR3+). These receptors originate from a human donor in good health. Some clones in this sample may be carry-over from other donors' samples.

The CDR3 protein is CASSTTSGGATDTQYF. The chain carries TRBV12-3 or TRBV12-4 and TRBJ2-3; the D gene TCRdb calls, TRBD2, cannot be checked with no DNA. The CDR3 consists of 16 residues.

The CDR3 protein is CASSSSYGASGINIQYF. The gene calls are TRBV27 and TRBJ2-4. The germline V gene has CDR1 MNHEY and CDR2 SMNVEV (reference sequence). The CDR3 has 17 amino acids.

Here the CDR3 reads CAISPGTRGYEQFF. The chain has TRBV9 and TRBJ2-1; the D gene TCRdb calls, TRBD2, cannot be checked with no DNA. Germline values: CDR1 SGDLS, CDR2 YYNGEE. This CDR3 region has 14 residues. The full variable domain, in which reference TRBV9 and TRBJ2-1 provide the parts outside the CDR3, is DSGVTQTPKHLITATGQRVTLRCSPRSGDLSVYWYQQSLDQGLQFLIQYYNGEERAKGNILERFSAQQFPDLHSELNLSSLELGDSALYFCAISPGTRGYEQFFGPGTRLTVL.

The chain carries TRBV10-3 and TRBJ2-2; TCRdb selects TRBD2, and the lack of DNA leaves this call unchecked. The CDR3 totals 15 residues. Per the germline V gene, CDR1 is ENHRY and CDR2 is SYGVKD. The CDR3 loop is CAISPSDPRTGELFF.

The chain uses TRBV18 and TRBJ2-1; the TRBD2 assignment by TCRdb is unverifiable without DNA. CDR1 and CDR2 from the germline V gene are KGHSH and LQKENI. The CDR3 loop spans 14 amino acids. This CDR3 is CASSPGGRGHEQFF.

V and J are TRBV12-3 or TRBV12-4 and TRBJ2-2; absent DNA, TCRdb's TRBD2 call cannot be checked. This CDR3 has 14 residues. Here the CDR3 reads CASSQAGAGGELFF.

This chain joins TRBV14 and TRBJ2-7; TCRdb's D gene call, TRBD1, goes unchecked for lack of DNA. The CDR3 runs to 14 residues. The germline CDR1 and CDR2 sequences are SGHDN and FVKESK. The CDR3 is CASSRSDILYEQYF.

CDR3 region: CASSLAAGLYEQFF. The chain links TRBV5-1 to TRBJ2-1; TCRdb proposes TRBD2, but this gene call is untestable without DNA. CDR1 is SGHRS and CDR2 is YFSETQ in the germline V gene. This CDR3 is built from 14 residues. Full variable domain (remainder filled in from reference TRBV5-1 and TRBJ2-1): KAGVTQTPRYLIKTRGQQVTLSCSPISGHRSVSWYQQTPGQGLQFLFEYFSETQRNKGNFPGRFSGRQFSNSRSEMNVSTLELGDSALYLCASSLAAGLYEQFFGPGTRLTVL.

V is TRBV3-1 and J is TRBJ1-2; TCRdb outputs TRBD1, but without DNA this stays unchecked. This CDR3 contains 16 residues. Per germline, CDR1 LGHDT and CDR2 YNNKEL (reference sequence). CDR3 protein: CASSPYLTGTYYGYTF.

The chain couples TRBV10-1 to TRBJ2-3; with no DNA, the TCRdb D assignment of TRBD1 cannot be verified. Germline lookup yields CDR1 WNHNN and CDR2 SYGVQD (reference sequence). The CDR3 is 16 amino acids. The CDR3 loop reads CASSESRGQELDTQYF.

The V gene is TRBV27, the J gene TRBJ1-1. CDR1 and CDR2 (germline): MNHEY, SMNVEV (reference sequence). This CDR3 is 14 amino acids long. CDR3 region: CASSPLGENTEAFF.

The rearrangement uses TRBV15 and TRBJ2-2; TCRdb names TRBD2, which stays unverified in the absence of DNA. The CDR3 consists of 17 residues. Germline CDR1 reads LNHNV; CDR2 reads YYDKDF (reference sequence). CDR3 sequence: CATSRDWLAGMSGELFF.

The J gene is TRBJ2-2, the V gene TRBV11-2; lacking DNA, the TRBD2 call made by TCRdb goes unchecked. CDR1 is SGHAT, CDR2 FQNNGV, per germline. The CDR3 loop spans 16 amino acids. The CDR3 here is CASSLVAAPNTGELFF.

This sequence joins TRBV29-1 and TRBJ2-1. This CDR3 has 13 residues. CDR1 is SQVTM, CDR2 ANQGSEA, per germline. CDR3 region: CSVVGESYNEQFF.

The V call is TRBV15, the J call TRBJ1-4; TCRdb picks TRBD1, but there is no DNA to check that call. The CDR3 runs to 15 residues. Germline values: CDR1 LNHNV, CDR2 YYDKDF (reference sequence). CDR3 in amino acids: CATSSDRVGNEKLFF.

This chain uses TRBV7-2 with TRBJ2-3. The CDR3 is 12 amino acids. Looked up from germline, CDR1 is SGHTA and CDR2 is FQGNSA. The CDR3 region is CASSSPPDTQYF. The full variable domain, its missing parts supplied by reference TRBV7-2 and TRBJ2-3, is GAGVSQSPSNKVTEKGKDVELRCDPISGHTALYWYRQSLGQGLEFLIYFQGNSAPDKSGLPSDRFSAERTGGSVSTLTIQRTQQEDSAVYLCASSSPPDTQYFGPGTRLTVL.

This chain uses TRBV7-9 with TRBJ2-5. The CDR3 runs to 12 residues. Germline CDR1 SEHNR, CDR2 FQNEAQ (reference sequence). This chain's CDR3 is CASSLQRETQYF. Variable domain in full (rest from reference TRBV7-9 and TRBJ2-5): DTGVSQNPRHKITKRGQNVTFRCDPISEHNRLYWYRQTLGQGPEFLTYFQNEAQLEKSRLLSDRFSAERPKGSFSTLEIQRTEQGDSAMYLCASSLQRETQYFGPGTRLLVL.

This chain links TRBV6-5 with TRBJ2-1. The CDR3 is 12 residues long. The germline V gene has CDR1 MNHEY and CDR2 SVGAGI. CDR3 residues: CASSQSLNEQFF.

The rearrangement joins TRBV19 to TRBJ1-1. The CDR3 has 15 amino acids. CDR1 and CDR2 from the germline V gene are LNHDA and SQIVND (reference sequence). CDR3 sequence: CASSIVAGPGTEAFF.

The chain has TRBV25-1 and TRBJ2-7; TCRdb reports TRBD1, a call that lacks DNA to check it against. In germline, CDR1 is MGHDK, CDR2 SYGVNS. This CDR3 spans 14 amino acids. This CDR3 reads CASSTSGSDYEQYF.

The chain links TRBV6-5 to TRBJ2-1; there is no DNA to check the TCRdb D call of TRBD2. Germline loops: CDR1 MNHEY, CDR2 SVGAGI. This CDR3 contains 15 residues. The CDR3 loop is CASSERGRSYNEQFF.

The rearrangement uses TRBV19 and TRBJ1-1; checking the TCRdb D call of TRBD1 is not possible without DNA. Germline V CDR1 and CDR2: LNHDA, SQIVND (reference sequence). The CDR3 is 14 residues long. The CDR3 region is CASSIGQMNTEAFF.

The chain uses TRBV11-3 and TRBJ1-6; TCRdb names TRBD1, which stays unverified in the absence of DNA. Germline V lookup: CDR1 SGHNT, CDR2 YENEEA. The CDR3 is 15 residues long. The CDR3 protein is CASSPSGRGNSPLHF.

The CDR3 reads CASSWGTIYEQYF. The chain couples TRBV6-2 or TRBV6-3 to TRBJ2-7; TCRdb picks TRBD2, but there is no DNA to check that call. Germline values: CDR1 MNHEY, CDR2 SVGEGT. The CDR3 length is 13 residues.

The chain joins TRBV20-1 to TRBJ2-1; there is no DNA to check the TCRdb D call of TRBD2. This CDR3 has 17 amino acids. Germline values: CDR1 DFQATT, CDR2 SNEGSKA (reference sequence). CDR3 protein: CSATTSGGRSSYNEQFF.

The rearrangement links TRBV6-2 or TRBV6-3 to TRBJ2-3; TCRdb designates TRBD2, a call that cannot be tested without DNA. The germline gives CDR1 MNHEY, CDR2 SVGEGT. This CDR3 comprises 18 residues. CDR3 amino acids: CASSYSYTSGRGTDTQYF.

The V gene is TRBV28, the J gene TRBJ2-7. Germline V gene data show CDR1 as MDHEN and CDR2 as SYDVKM. The CDR3 consists of 11 residues. CDR3 protein: CASSVASEQYF.

This chain joins TRBV29-1 and TRBJ1-2. This CDR3 has 12 amino acids. Germline assignment: CDR1 SQVTM and CDR2 ANQGSEA. The CDR3 sequence: CTAFEGNYGYTF.

This chain connects TRBV12-3 or TRBV12-4 to TRBJ2-7; checking the TCRdb D call of TRBD1 is not possible without DNA. The CDR3 runs 13 residues. CDR3 loop: CATGRGISDEQYF.

This rearrangement joins TRBV20-1 to TRBJ2-1; TCRdb selects TRBD2, and the lack of DNA leaves this call unchecked. The CDR3 covers 11 residues. Germline CDR1 is DFQATT and CDR2 is SNEGSKA (reference sequence). The CDR3 region is CSALQTGEQFF.